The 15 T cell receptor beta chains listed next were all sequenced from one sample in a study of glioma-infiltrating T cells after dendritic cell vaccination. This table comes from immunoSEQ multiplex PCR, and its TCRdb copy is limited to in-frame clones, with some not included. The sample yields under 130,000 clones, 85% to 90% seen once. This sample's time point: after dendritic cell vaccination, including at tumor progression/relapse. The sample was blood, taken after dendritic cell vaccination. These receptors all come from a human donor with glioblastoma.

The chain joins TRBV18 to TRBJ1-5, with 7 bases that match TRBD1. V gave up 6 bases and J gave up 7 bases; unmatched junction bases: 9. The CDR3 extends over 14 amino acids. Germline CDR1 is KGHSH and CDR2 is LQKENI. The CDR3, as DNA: TGTGCCAGCTCGGTCGACAGGGCGAAACAGCCCCAGCATTTT. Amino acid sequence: CASSVDRAKQPQHF.

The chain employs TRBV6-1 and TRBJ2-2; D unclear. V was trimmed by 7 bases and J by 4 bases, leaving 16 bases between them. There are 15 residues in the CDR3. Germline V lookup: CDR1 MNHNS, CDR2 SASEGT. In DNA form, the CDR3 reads TGTGCCAGCACCGAAAGCGCGGTGGGCACCGGGGAGCTGTTTTTT. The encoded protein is CASTESAVGTGELFF.

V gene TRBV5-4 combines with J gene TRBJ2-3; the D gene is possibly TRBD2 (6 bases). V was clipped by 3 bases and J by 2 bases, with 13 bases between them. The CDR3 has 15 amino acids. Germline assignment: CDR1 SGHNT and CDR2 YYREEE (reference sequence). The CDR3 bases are TGTGCCAGCAGCTGGGTTAGCGGATACACAGATACGCAGTATTTT. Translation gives CASSWVSGYTDTQYF.

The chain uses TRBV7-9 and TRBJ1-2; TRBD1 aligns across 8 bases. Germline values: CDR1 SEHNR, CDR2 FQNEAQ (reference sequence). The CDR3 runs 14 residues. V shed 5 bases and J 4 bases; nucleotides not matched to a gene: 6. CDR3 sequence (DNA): TGTGCCAGCAGCCCTCGGACAGGGCCCTATGGCTACACCTTC. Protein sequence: CASSPRTGPYGYTF.

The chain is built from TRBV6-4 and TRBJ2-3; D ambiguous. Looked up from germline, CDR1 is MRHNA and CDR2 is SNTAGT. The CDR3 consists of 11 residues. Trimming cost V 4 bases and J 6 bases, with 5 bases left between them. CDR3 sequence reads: CASSAGDTQYF. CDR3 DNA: TGTGCCAGCAGTGCAGGTGATACGCAGTATTTT.

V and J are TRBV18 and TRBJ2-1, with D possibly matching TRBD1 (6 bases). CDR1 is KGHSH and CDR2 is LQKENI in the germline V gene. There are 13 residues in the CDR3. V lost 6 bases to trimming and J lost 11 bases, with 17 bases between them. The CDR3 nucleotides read TGTGCCAGCTCGATTGGACAGTCTCCTAAGCAGTTCTTC. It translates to CASSIGQSPKQFF.

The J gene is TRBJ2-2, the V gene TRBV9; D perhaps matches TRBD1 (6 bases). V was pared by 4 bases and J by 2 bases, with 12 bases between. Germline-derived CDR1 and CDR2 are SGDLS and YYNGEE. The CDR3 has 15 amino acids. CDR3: CASSTRDINTGELFF. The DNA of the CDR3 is TGTGCCAGCAGCACCCGGGACATCAACACCGGGGAGCTGTTTTTT. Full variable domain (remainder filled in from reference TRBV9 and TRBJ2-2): DSGVTQTPKHLITATGQRVTLRCSPRSGDLSVYWYQQSLDQGLQFLIQYYNGEERAKGNILERFSAQQFPDLHSELNLSSLELGDSALYFCASSTRDINTGELFFGEGSRLTVL.

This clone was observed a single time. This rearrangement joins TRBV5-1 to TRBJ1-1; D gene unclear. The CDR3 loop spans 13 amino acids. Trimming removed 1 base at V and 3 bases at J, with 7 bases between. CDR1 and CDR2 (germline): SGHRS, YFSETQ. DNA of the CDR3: TGCGCCAGCAGCTTGTTACAGTACACTGAAGCTTTCTTT. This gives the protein CASSLLQYTEAFF.

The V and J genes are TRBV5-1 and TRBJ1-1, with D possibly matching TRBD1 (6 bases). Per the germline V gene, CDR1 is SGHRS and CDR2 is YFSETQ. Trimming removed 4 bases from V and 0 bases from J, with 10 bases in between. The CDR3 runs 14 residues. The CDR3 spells CASSGPGVNTEAFF. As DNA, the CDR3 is TGCGCCAGCAGCGGACCAGGGGTGAACACTGAAGCTTTCTTT.

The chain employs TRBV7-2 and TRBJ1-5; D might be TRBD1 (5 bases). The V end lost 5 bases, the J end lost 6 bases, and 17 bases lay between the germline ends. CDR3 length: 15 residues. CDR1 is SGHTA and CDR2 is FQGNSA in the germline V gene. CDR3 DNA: TGTGCCAGCAGCCTCTCAGTTCAGGGCGGTCAGCCCCAGCATTTT. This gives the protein CASSLSVQGGQPQHF.

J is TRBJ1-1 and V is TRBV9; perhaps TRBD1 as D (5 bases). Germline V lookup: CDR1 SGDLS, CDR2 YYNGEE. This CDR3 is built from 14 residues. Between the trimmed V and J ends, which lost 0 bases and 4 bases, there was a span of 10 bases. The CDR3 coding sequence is TGTGCCAGCAGCGTAGACGGGGGATTCACTGAAGCTTTCTTT. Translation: CASSVDGGFTEAFF.

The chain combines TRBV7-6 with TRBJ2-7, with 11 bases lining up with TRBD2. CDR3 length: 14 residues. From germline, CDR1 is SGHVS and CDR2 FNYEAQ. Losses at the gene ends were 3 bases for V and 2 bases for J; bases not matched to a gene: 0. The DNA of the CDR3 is TGTGCCAGCAGCTTGACTAGCGGGACCTACGAGCAGTACTTC. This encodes CASSLTSGTYEQYF.

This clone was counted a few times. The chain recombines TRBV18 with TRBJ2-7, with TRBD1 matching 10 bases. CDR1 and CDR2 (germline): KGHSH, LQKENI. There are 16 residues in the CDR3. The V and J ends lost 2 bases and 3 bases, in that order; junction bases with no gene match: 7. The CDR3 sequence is CASSPAGTGAVYEQYF. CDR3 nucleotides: TGTGCCAGCTCACCAGCCGGGACAGGGGCGGTCTACGAGCAGTACTTC.

As DNA, the CDR3 is TGCGCCAGCAGCCCCGGGACAGGGGGCGGCTATGGCTACACCTTC. Translation: CASSPGTGGGYGYTF. The V gene is TRBV5-1, the J gene TRBJ1-2, with 12 bases lining up with TRBD1. J lost 4 bases, V lost 4 bases, and 5 bases had no gene match. In germline, CDR1 is SGHRS, CDR2 YFSETQ. This CDR3 comprises 15 residues. The variable domain in full, completed from reference TRBV5-1 and TRBJ1-2, reads KAGVTQTPRYLIKTRGQQVTLSCSPISGHRSVSWYQQTPGQGLQFLFEYFSETQRNKGNFPGRFSGRQFSNSRSEMNVSTLELGDSALYLCASSPGTGGGYGYTFGSGTRLTVV.

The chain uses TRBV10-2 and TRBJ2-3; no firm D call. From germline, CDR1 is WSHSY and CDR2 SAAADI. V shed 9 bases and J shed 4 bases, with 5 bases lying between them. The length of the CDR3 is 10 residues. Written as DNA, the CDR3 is TGCGCCAGTGGCCCAGATACGCAGTATTTT. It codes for CASGPDTQYF.